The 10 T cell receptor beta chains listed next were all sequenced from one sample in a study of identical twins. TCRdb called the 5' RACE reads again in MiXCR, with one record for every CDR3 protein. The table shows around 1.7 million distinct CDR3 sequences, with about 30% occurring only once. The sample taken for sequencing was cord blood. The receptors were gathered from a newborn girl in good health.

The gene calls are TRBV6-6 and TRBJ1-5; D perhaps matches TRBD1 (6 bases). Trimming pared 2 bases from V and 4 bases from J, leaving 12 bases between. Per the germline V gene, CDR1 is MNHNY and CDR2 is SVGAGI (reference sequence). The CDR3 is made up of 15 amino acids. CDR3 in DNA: TGTGCCAGCAGTTACCAGCGGGGGCGGAATCAGCCCCAGCATTTT. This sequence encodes CASSYQRGRNQPQHF.

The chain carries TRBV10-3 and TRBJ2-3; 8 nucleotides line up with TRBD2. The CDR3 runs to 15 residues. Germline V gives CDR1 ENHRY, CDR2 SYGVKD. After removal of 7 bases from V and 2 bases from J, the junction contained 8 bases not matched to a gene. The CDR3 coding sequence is TGTGCCATCAACCAAGCGGGAGCCGCCACAGATACGCAGTATTTT. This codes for CAINQAGAATDTQYF.

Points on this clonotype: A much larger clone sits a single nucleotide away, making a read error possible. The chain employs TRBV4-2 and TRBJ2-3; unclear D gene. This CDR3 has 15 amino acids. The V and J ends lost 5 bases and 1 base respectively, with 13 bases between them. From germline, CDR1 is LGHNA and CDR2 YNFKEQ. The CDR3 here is CASSKHNLRTDTQYF. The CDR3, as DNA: TGTGCCAGCAGCAAACATAACCTTCGCACAGATACGCAGTATTTT.

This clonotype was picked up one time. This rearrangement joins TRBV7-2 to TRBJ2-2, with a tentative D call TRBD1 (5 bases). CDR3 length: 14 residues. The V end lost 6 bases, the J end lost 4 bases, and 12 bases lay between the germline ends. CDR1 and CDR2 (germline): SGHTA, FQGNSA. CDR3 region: CASSRRQSTGELFF. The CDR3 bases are TGTGCCAGCAGTCGGAGACAGTCCACCGGGGAGCTGTTTTTT.

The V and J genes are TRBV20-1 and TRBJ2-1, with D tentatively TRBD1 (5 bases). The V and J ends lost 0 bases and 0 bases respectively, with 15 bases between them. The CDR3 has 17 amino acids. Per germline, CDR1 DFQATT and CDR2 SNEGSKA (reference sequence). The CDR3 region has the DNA TGCAGTGCTAGAGACCCCCGGGCAGGGTTCTCCTACAATGAGCAGTTCTTC. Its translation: CSARDPRAGFSYNEQFF.

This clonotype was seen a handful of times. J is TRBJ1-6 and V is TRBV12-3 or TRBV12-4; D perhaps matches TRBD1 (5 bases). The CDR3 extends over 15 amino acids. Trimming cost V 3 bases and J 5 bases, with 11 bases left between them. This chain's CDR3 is CASSFQAGNNSPLHF. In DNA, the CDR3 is TGTGCCAGCAGTTTTCAGGCAGGGAATAATTCACCCCTCCACTTT.

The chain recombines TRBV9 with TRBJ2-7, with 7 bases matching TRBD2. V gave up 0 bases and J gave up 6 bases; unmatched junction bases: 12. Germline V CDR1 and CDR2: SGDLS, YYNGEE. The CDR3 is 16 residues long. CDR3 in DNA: TGTGCCAGCAGCGTAGGAGGGAGGGCCATTATTTCCGAGCAGTACTTC. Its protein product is CASSVGGRAIISEQYF.

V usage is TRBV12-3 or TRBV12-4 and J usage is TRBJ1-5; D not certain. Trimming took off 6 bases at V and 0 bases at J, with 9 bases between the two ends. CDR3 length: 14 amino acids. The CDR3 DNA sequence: TGTGCCAGCAGGCAGGAGGCTAGCAATCAGCCCCAGCATTTT. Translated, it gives CASRQEASNQPQHF.

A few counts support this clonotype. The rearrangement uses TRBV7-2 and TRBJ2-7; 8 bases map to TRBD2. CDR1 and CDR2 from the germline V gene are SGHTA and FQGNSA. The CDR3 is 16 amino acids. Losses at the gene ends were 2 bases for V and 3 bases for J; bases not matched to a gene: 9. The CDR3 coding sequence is TGTGCCAGCAGCTTAAGCGGGAGCTCTTTTTTCTACGAGCAGTACTTC. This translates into CASSLSGSSFFYEQYF.

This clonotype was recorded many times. This CDR3 reads CASSQGVREGETQYF. As DNA, the CDR3 is TGTGCCAGCAGCCAAGGAGTCAGGGAGGGAGAGACCCAGTACTTC. This chain links TRBV3-1 with TRBJ2-5; 7 nucleotides match TRBD2. V shed 1 base and J 4 bases; nucleotides not matched to a gene: 6. Germline V lookup: CDR1 LGHDT, CDR2 YNNKEL (reference sequence). There are 15 residues in the CDR3.